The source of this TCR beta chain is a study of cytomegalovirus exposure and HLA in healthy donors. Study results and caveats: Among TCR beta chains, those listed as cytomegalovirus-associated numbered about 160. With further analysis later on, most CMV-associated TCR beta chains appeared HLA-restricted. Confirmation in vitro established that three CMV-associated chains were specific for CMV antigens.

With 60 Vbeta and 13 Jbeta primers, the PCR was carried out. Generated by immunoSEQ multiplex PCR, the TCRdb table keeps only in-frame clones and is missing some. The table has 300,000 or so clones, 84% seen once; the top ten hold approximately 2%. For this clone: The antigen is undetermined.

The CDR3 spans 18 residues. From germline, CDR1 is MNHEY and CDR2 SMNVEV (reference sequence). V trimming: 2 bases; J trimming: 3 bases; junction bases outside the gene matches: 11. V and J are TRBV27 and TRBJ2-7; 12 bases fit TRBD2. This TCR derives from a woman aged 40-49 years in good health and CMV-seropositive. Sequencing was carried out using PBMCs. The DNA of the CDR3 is TGTGCCAGCAGTTTACGGCTAGCGGGAGGGCCTAATCACTACGAGCAGTACTTC. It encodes CASSLRLAGGPNHYEQYF.